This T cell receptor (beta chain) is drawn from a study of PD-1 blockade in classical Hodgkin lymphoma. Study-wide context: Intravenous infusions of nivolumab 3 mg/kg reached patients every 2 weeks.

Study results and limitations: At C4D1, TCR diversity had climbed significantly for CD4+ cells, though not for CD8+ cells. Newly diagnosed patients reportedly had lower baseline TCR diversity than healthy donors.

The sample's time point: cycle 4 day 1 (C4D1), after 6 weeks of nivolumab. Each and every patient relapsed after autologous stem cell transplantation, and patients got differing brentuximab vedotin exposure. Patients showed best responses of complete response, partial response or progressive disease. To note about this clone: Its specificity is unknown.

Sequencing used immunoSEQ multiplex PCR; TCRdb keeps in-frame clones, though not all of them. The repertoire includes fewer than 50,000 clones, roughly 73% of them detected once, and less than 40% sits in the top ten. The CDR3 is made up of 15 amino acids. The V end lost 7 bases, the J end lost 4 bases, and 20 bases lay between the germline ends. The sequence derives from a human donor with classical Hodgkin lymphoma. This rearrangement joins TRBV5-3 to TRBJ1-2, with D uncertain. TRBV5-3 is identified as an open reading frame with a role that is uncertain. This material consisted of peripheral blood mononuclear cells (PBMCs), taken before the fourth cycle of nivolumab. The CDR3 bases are TGTGCCAGAGGAGTCCTGGTGAGAAAGACCTATGGCTACACCTTC. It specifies CARGVLVRKTYGYTF.